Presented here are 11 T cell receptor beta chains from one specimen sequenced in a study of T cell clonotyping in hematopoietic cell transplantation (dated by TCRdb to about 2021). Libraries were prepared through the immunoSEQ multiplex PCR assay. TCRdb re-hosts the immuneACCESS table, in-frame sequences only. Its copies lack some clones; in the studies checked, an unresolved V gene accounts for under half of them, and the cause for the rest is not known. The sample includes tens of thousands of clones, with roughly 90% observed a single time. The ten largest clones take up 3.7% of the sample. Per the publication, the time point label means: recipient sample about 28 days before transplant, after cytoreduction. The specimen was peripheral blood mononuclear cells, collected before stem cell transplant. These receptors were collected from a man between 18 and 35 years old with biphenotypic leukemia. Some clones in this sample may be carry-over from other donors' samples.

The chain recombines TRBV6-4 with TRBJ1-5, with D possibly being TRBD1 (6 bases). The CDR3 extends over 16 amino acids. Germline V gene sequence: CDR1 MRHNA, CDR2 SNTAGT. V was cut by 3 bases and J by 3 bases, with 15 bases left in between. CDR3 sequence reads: CASSDLRGSVNQPQHF. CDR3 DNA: TGTGCCAGCAGTGATCTCAGGGGTAGTGTCAATCAGCCCCAGCATTTT.

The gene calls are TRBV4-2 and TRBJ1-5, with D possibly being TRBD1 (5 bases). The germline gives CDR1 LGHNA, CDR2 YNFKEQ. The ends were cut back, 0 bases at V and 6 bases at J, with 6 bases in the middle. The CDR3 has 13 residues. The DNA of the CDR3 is TGTGCCAGCAGCCAAGACGGGGCTCAGCCCCAGCATTTT. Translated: CASSQDGAQPQHF.

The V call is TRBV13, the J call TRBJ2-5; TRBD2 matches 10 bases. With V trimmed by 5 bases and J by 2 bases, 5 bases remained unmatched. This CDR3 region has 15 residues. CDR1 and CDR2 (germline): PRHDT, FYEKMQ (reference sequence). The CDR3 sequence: CASSPGLAKQETQYF. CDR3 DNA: TGTGCCAGCAGCCCGGGACTAGCGAAACAAGAGACCCAGTACTTC.

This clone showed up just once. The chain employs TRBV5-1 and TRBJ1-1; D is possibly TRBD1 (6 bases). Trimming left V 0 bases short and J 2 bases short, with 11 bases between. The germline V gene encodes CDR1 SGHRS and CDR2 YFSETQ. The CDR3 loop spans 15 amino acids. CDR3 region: CASSLVGGGNTEAFF. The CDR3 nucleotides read TGCGCCAGCAGCTTGGTTGGGGGGGGCAACACTGAAGCTTTCTTT.

CDR3 in amino acids: CASGLVQGYSYEQYF. In nucleotides, the CDR3 is TGTGCTAGTGGTTTGGTACAAGGGTACTCCTACGAGCAGTACTTC. The chain has TRBV12-5 and TRBJ2-7; D is ambiguous. This CDR3 is built from 15 residues. Germline lookup yields CDR1 LGHNT and CDR2 FRNRAP. Trimming took off 0 bases at V and 0 bases at J, with 9 bases between the two ends.

CDR3 sequence reads: CAISESFRQGAGSEQFF. CDR3 sequence (DNA): TGTGCCATCAGTGAGTCCTTTCGACAGGGGGCAGGGTCTGAGCAGTTCTTC. The chain carries TRBV10-3 and TRBJ2-1, with 10 bases matching TRBD1. Germline CDR1 ENHRY, CDR2 SYGVKD. Trimming took 0 bases from V and 9 from J; bases not matched to a gene: 11. The CDR3 extends over 17 amino acids.

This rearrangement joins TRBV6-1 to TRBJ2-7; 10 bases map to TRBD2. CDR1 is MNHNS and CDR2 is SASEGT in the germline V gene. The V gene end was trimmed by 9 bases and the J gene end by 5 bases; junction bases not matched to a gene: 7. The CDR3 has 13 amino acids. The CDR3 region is CASGLAARNEQYF. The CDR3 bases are TGTGCCAGTGGACTAGCGGCCAGGAACGAGCAGTACTTC.

The chain's CDR3 is CASSQGSSSPGIGDGYTF. The CDR3 bases are TGCGCCAGCAGCCAAGGTTCCTCTTCCCCCGGGATAGGGGATGGCTACACCTTC. The chain recombines TRBV4-1 with TRBJ1-2, with D possibly TRBD1 on 5 matching bases. Germline CDR1 MGHRA, CDR2 YSYEKL. V lost 1 base and J 6 bases, leaving 24 bases between the germline ends. The CDR3 is 18 amino acids.

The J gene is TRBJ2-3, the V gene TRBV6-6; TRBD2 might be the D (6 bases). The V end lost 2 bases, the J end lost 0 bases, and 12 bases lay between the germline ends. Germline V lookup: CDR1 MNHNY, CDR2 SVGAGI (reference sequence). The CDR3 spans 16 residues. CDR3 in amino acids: CASSYRDFSSTDTQYF. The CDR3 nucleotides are TGTGCCAGCAGTTACCGGGACTTTTCTAGCACAGATACGCAGTATTTT.

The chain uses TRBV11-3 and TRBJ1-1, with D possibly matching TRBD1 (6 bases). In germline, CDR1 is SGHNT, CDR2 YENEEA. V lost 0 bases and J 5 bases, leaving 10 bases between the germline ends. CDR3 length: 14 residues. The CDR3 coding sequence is TGTGCCAGCAGCTTAGAAGGGAGGGGGACTGAAGCTTTCTTT. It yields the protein CASSLEGRGTEAFF.

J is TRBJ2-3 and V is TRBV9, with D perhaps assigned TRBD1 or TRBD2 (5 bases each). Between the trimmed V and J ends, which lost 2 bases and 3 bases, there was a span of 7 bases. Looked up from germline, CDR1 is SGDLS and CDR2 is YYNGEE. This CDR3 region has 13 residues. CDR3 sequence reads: CASSVRETDTQYF. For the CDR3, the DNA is TGTGCCAGCAGCGTCAGGGAGACAGATACGCAGTATTTT.